This TCR beta chain was profiled in a study of blood T cell repertoires in COVID-19. Enrolled through a virtual design, the participants were between roughly 18 and 95 years of age and came from 24 US areas. Participant-reported clinical history was the basis for cohort assignment. Original data processing: Nucleated cell counts were estimated from reference gene primer amplification. Only in-frame clones appear in the TCRdb table, and some are missing; sequencing was by immunoSEQ multiplex PCR. D and trimming were read from the DNA, whereas the V and J calls and clone size are those reported in that table. The sample lists 250,000 to 350,000 clones; 87% were seen once. From germline, CDR1 is MNHEY and CDR2 SVGEGT. The CDR3 is made up of 15 amino acids. Unmatched junction bases numbered 6, after V lost 6 bases and J lost 5 bases.

This receptor was identified in a young woman who had recovered from COVID-19. Sequenced sample: PBMCs or T cells enriched from blood (not recorded which). The J gene is TRBJ2-5, the V gene TRBV6-2 or TRBV6-3; TRBD2 matches at 13 bases. The CDR3 DNA sequence: TGTGCCAGCAGCGCCCGGGGACTAGCGGGGGAGACCCAGTACTTC. Its protein is CASSARGLAGETQYF.